The 30 T cell receptor beta chains listed next were all sequenced from one sample in a study of cytomegalovirus exposure and HLA in healthy donors. Repertoires were generated with immunoSEQ multiplex PCR, while TCRdb's copy carries only in-frame clones and drops some. Of 100,000 to 150,000 clones in the sample, roughly 82% were seen once. Sequenced: PBMCs. The receptors were gathered from a young man in good health and CMV-seronegative.

The chain joins TRBV5-4 to TRBJ2-7, with TRBD2 identical over 7 bases. The CDR3 has 15 residues. The ends lost 1 base at V and 2 bases at J; junction bases unmatched: 6. CDR1 is SGHNT and CDR2 is YYREEE in the germline V gene (reference sequence). CDR3 residues: CASSLQGGVAYEQYF. DNA of the CDR3: TGTGCCAGCAGCTTGCAGGGAGGGGTGGCCTACGAGCAGTACTTC.

The sample holds one count of this clone. The chain uses TRBV5-4 and TRBJ2-7; 7 bases are a match to TRBD2. The trim removed 2 bases at V and 1 base at J, leaving 3 bases unmatched. The germline V gene has CDR1 SGHNT and CDR2 YYREEE (reference sequence). This CDR3 has 14 amino acids. The CDR3 here is CASSFGRGSYEQYF. CDR3 DNA sequence: TGTGCCAGCAGCTTCGGGCGGGGGTCCTACGAGCAGTACTTC.

The chain uses TRBV30 and TRBJ1-3, with 8 bases that match TRBD1. Germline CDR1 is GTSNPN and CDR2 is SVGIG (reference sequence). The trim removed 5 bases at V and 4 bases at J, leaving 4 bases unmatched. The CDR3 has 13 residues. CDR3 DNA: TGTGCCTGGGCAGGGGGCGAAGGAAACACCATATATTTT. Its protein is CAWAGGEGNTIYF.

This chain joins TRBV5-1 and TRBJ2-5, with D possibly matching TRBD2 (6 bases). Germline loops: CDR1 SGHRS, CDR2 YFSETQ. This CDR3 has 14 amino acids. Trimming left V 1 base short and J 5 bases short, with 12 bases between. CDR3: CASSLRGLGETQYF. The CDR3 DNA follows: TGCGCCAGCAGCTTGCGGGGGTTGGGGGAGACCCAGTACTTC.

The CDR3, as DNA: TGCGCCAGCAGCCCGCGTTTGGGCAATCAGCCCCAGCATTTT. Its protein product is CASSPRLGNQPQHF. V and J are TRBV5-1 and TRBJ1-5; D remains unclear. Trimming took off 4 bases at V and 2 bases at J, with 10 bases between the two ends. The CDR3 loop spans 14 amino acids. CDR1 and CDR2 (germline): SGHRS, YFSETQ.

The chain recombines TRBV11-2 with TRBJ2-3; the match to TRBD1 covers 8 bases. J gave up 10 bases and V 5 bases, and 14 bases lay outside the gene matches. CDR3 length equals 15 residues. Germline CDR1 is SGHAT and CDR2 is FQNNGV. The CDR3 DNA sequence: TGTGCCAGCAGCCGCACCGGGACAGGCCGTTGGGCGCAGTATTTT. Amino acid sequence: CASSRTGTGRWAQYF.

The chain employs TRBV30 and TRBJ2-6, with 9 bases that match TRBD2. The CDR3 has 16 residues. V shed 2 bases, J shed 2 bases, and the junction held 4 bases outside the gene matches. CDR1 is GTSNPN, CDR2 SVGIG, per germline (reference sequence). The CDR3 DNA reads TGTGCCTGGAGTTCTAGCGGGATAACTGGGGCCAACGTCCTGACTTTC. Translation gives CAWSSSGITGANVLTF.

This sequence joins TRBV25-1 and TRBJ1-6, with D perhaps TRBD1 (5 bases). Germline CDR1 is MGHDK and CDR2 is SYGVNS. This CDR3 spans 14 amino acids. The V end lost 6 bases, the J end lost 6 bases, and 12 bases lay between the germline ends. Here the CDR3 reads CASREAGGNSPLHF. DNA of the CDR3: TGTGCCAGCAGGGAAGCGGGGGGTAATTCACCCCTCCACTTT.

The chain has TRBV27 and TRBJ2-7; 7 bases agree with TRBD2. The CDR3 length is 14 residues. Germline V gene data show CDR1 as MNHEY and CDR2 as SMNVEV (reference sequence). Trimming took 5 bases from V and 1 from J; bases not matched to a gene: 5. In nucleotides, the CDR3 is TGTGCCAGCAGTACGGGGAGGGATTCCTACGAGCAGTACTTC. Translated: CASSTGRDSYEQYF.

The chain recombines TRBV27 with TRBJ1-2; 8 positions agree with TRBD1. Germline V lookup: CDR1 MNHEY, CDR2 SMNVEV (reference sequence). Germline trimming cut 8 bases from V and 3 bases from J; bases unmatched to any gene: 11. This CDR3 is built from 15 residues. The chain's CDR3 is CASRGTGRGYYGYTF. CDR3 coding DNA: TGTGCCAGCCGCGGGACAGGCCGAGGCTACTATGGCTACACCTTC.

V gene TRBV28 combines with J gene TRBJ2-1; maybe TRBD2 (5 bases). The CDR3 is 17 residues long. The germline V gene has CDR1 MDHEN and CDR2 SYDVKM. Trimming shortened V by 4 bases and J by 0 bases, and 16 bases separated the two germline ends. The CDR3 here is CASSSIEDSFSYNEQFF. DNA for the CDR3: TGTGCCAGCAGTTCTATCGAGGACTCTTTCTCCTACAATGAGCAGTTCTTC.

This chain joins TRBV14 and TRBJ2-2; D uncertain. CDR1 and CDR2 (germline): SGHDN, FVKESK. The CDR3 is made up of 13 amino acids. Trimming shortened V by 0 bases and J by 6 bases, and 5 bases separated the two germline ends. CDR3 in amino acids: CASSQDGSGELFF. The CDR3 DNA reads TGTGCCAGCAGCCAAGATGGCTCCGGGGAGCTGTTTTTT.

This chain uses TRBV30 with TRBJ2-7; 7 positions agree with TRBD2. The CDR3 runs to 13 residues. In germline, CDR1 is GTSNPN, CDR2 SVGIG (reference sequence). V gave up 6 bases and J gave up 2 bases; unmatched junction bases: 7. The CDR3 DNA reads as TGTGCCTGCTTCGGGGGGATTACCTACGAGCAGTACTTC. It is translated as CACFGGITYEQYF.

The chain carries TRBV5-6 and TRBJ1-1, with no clear D. The germline V gene has CDR1 SGHDT and CDR2 YYEEEE. This CDR3 is built from 15 residues. V lost 0 bases and J lost 4, with 13 bases in between. CDR3 sequence reads: CASSLVGRGSTEAFF. The CDR3 DNA reads as TGTGCCAGCAGCTTGGTGGGCCGGGGTAGCACTGAAGCTTTCTTT. The full variable domain, its missing parts supplied by reference TRBV5-6 and TRBJ1-1, is DAGVTQSPTHLIKTRGQQVTLRCSPKSGHDTVSWYQQALGQGPQFIFQYYEEEERQRGNFPDRFSGHQFPNYSSELNVNALLLGDSALYLCASSLVGRGSTEAFFGQGTRLTVV.

The chain uses TRBV30 and TRBJ1-4; D unresolved. Deletions cut 3 bases from V and 0 bases from J, with 8 bases between. The germline CDR1 and CDR2 sequences are GTSNPN and SVGIG (reference sequence). CDR3 length: 14 amino acids. CDR3 nucleotides: TGTGCCTGGAGACTTGCTGCAACTAATGAAAAACTGTTTTTT. The encoded protein is CAWRLAATNEKLFF.

This clone was observed a single time. The chain combines TRBV11-2 with TRBJ1-2; no clear D gene. V was pared by 4 bases and J by 4 bases, with 16 bases between. Germline V gene lookup returns CDR1 SGHAT and CDR2 FQNNGV. The CDR3 contains 15 residues. CDR3 residues: CASSSPTWAGYGYTF. The CDR3 DNA is TGTGCCAGCAGCTCCCCGACTTGGGCGGGCTATGGCTACACCTTC.

The chain combines TRBV29-1 with TRBJ2-7; D might be TRBD2 (5 bases). This CDR3 is built from 13 residues. Germline V gene sequence: CDR1 SQVTM, CDR2 ANQGSEA. Deletions cut 7 bases from V and 5 bases from J, with 18 bases between. In DNA, the CDR3 is TGCAGCGCTAAGAGGCAGGCCGGGGACGAGCAGTACTTC. Residues: CSAKRQAGDEQYF.

The chain combines TRBV11-2 with TRBJ2-3, with 7 bases fitting TRBD1. With 0 bases clipped from V and 8 bases from J, the junction kept 8 bases outside the gene matches. CDR1 SGHAT and CDR2 FQNNGV come from the germline V gene. The CDR3 covers 15 residues. The CDR3 coding sequence is TGTGCCAGCAGCTTAGACCCAGGGGGACAAGGTACGCAGTATTTT. It encodes CASSLDPGGQGTQYF.

This chain uses TRBV4-2 with TRBJ1-1, with D possibly matching TRBD1 (5 bases). The CDR3 runs 16 residues. Looked up from germline, CDR1 is LGHNA and CDR2 is YNFKEQ. Trimming took off 2 bases at V and 1 base at J, with 14 bases between the two ends. The CDR3 protein is CASSQRGSGKNTEAFF. In DNA form, the CDR3 reads TGTGCCAGCAGCCAAAGGGGCTCGGGCAAGAACACTGAAGCTTTCTTT.

The rearrangement uses TRBV14 and TRBJ2-1; 15 bases align to TRBD2. CDR3 length equals 18 residues. Germline CDR1 is SGHDN and CDR2 is FVKESK. V was pared by 0 bases and J by 4 bases, with 4 bases of the junction left unmatched. Here the CDR3 DNA reads TGTGCCAGCAGCCAAGATGGGACTAGCGGGGGGCTTTACAATGAGCAGTTCTTC. As protein: CASSQDGTSGGLYNEQFF. Together with reference TRBV14 and TRBJ2-1, the CDR3 gives the full variable domain: EAGVTQFPSHSVIEKGQTVTLRCDPISGHDNLYWYRRVMGKEIKFLLHFVKESKQDESGMPNNRFLAERTGGTYSTLKVQPAELEDSGVYFCASSQDGTSGGLYNEQFFGPGTRLTVL.

This chain uses TRBV4-1 with TRBJ1-3, with 7 bases aligning to TRBD1. CDR3 length: 15 amino acids. Germline CDR1 and CDR2: MGHRA and YSYEKL. The trim removed 2 bases at V and 1 base at J, leaving 2 bases unmatched. The CDR3 reads CASSQLQGSGNTIYF. CDR3 in DNA: TGCGCCAGCAGCCAATTACAGGGGTCTGGAAACACCATATATTTT.

V is TRBV30 and J is TRBJ2-6; D perhaps matches TRBD1 (5 bases). V gave up 2 bases and J gave up 2 bases, with 7 bases separating them. This CDR3 has 14 amino acids. Germline V lookup: CDR1 GTSNPN, CDR2 SVGIG (reference sequence). The CDR3 DNA is TGTGCCTGGAGTTTGGGGCCTGGGGCCAACGTCCTGACTTTC. It translates to CAWSLGPGANVLTF.

The J gene is TRBJ1-1, the V gene TRBV30; tentatively, D is TRBD1 (6 bases). The CDR3 spans 11 residues. V shed 4 bases and J shed 4 bases, with 7 bases lying between them. Germline V gene sequence: CDR1 GTSNPN, CDR2 SVGIG (reference sequence). In DNA, the CDR3 is TGTGCCTGGAAAGGGGGCACTGAAGCTTTCTTT. Its protein product is CAWKGGTEAFF.

The rearrangement joins TRBV6-1 to TRBJ1-2, with 8 bases matching TRBD1. The V segment lost 10 bases and the J segment 4 bases; nucleotides outside the gene matches: 5. This CDR3 has 12 residues. Germline V CDR1 and CDR2: MNHNS, SASEGT. For the CDR3, the DNA is TGTGCCAACCGGGACAGGTTCTATGGCTACACCTTC. It codes for CANRDRFYGYTF.

The chain is built from TRBV30 and TRBJ2-7, with TRBD1 matching 7 bases. V lost 4 bases to trimming and J lost 7 bases; unmatched junction nucleotides: 7. Germline V gives CDR1 GTSNPN, CDR2 SVGIG (reference sequence). This CDR3 contains 12 residues. The DNA for the CDR3 is TGTGCCTGGAAGGACAGGTCGAGAGAGCAGTACTTC. Encoded protein: CAWKDRSREQYF.

V usage is TRBV6-1 and J usage is TRBJ2-1; 8 positions agree with TRBD2. Trimming removed 1 base from V and 9 bases from J; junction bases left unmatched: 8. The CDR3 is made up of 15 amino acids. Germline V gene data show CDR1 as MNHNS and CDR2 as SASEGT. CDR3 nucleotide sequence: TGTGCCAGCAGTGAAGGGGGCGGGAGGAGGTTTGAGCAGTTCTTC. Protein: CASSEGGGRRFEQFF.

This sequence joins TRBV9 and TRBJ2-2; 12 nucleotides match TRBD2. The CDR3 is made up of 17 amino acids. Germline values: CDR1 SGDLS, CDR2 YYNGEE. After removal of 4 bases from V and 5 bases from J, the junction contained 9 bases not matched to a gene. This chain's CDR3 is CASSPRSGTSGTGELFF. As DNA, the CDR3 is TGTGCCAGCAGCCCTAGGTCCGGGACTAGCGGGACCGGGGAGCTGTTTTTT.

V is TRBV27 and J is TRBJ2-1; 12 positions agree with TRBD2. After removal of 6 bases from V and 5 bases from J, the junction contained 5 bases not matched to a gene. This CDR3 has 15 amino acids. The germline V gene encodes CDR1 MNHEY and CDR2 SMNVEV (reference sequence). This chain's CDR3 is CASSRGLAGNNEQFF. For the CDR3, the DNA is TGTGCCAGCAGCCGAGGACTAGCGGGAAACAATGAGCAGTTCTTC.

The chain uses TRBV13 and TRBJ2-2, with 9 bases lining up with TRBD2. Germline trimming cut 8 bases from V and 9 bases from J; bases unmatched to any gene: 13. Germline CDR1 and CDR2: PRHDT and FYEKMQ (reference sequence). CDR3 length equals 15 residues. Written as DNA, the CDR3 is TGTGCCAGCCGGTCCCGCGGGGGGGATCACCGGGAGCTGTTTTTT. It specifies CASRSRGGDHRELFF.

The V and J genes are TRBV6-1 and TRBJ1-1; 7 positions match TRBD1. Germline assignment: CDR1 MNHNS and CDR2 SASEGT. The V segment lost 4 bases and the J segment 1 base; nucleotides outside the gene matches: 3. This CDR3 spans 14 amino acids. For the CDR3, the DNA is TGTGCCAGCAGTGCAGGGACAGCGAACACTGAAGCTTTCTTT. Amino acid sequence: CASSAGTANTEAFF.